This T cell receptor beta chain was retrieved from a study of blood T cells in healthy people across ages. Study background: Per every two T cells, about one barcoded beta molecule was captured by template switching. General study findings and limits: A roughly linear fall in TCR beta diversity per million T cells was seen with increasing age.

The germline V gene encodes CDR1 SGHRS and CDR2 YFSETQ. The CDR3 contains 16 residues. Trimming shortened V by 0 bases and J by 11 bases, and 23 bases separated the two germline ends. Each sample used at least 7 million PBMCs. A minimum of 6 micrograms of total RNA was extracted per sample. Of note for this clonotype: Its target is not known. A much larger clone lies a single base off, so this may be a read error.

The second PCR ran roughly 7 to 12 cycles with a sample-barcoded 5' primer and J-beta primers. MiXCR, applied by TCRdb to the 5' RACE reads, yields one record per CDR3 protein. Among roughly 900,000 distinct CDR3 sequences listed, under 30% were seen once. The origin of this receptor is a woman aged 80 or older in good health. The chain combines TRBV5-1 with TRBJ2-5; no definite D call. The source material was blood. CDR3 sequence: CASSLDPPDTYNEQYF. The CDR3, as DNA: TGCGCCAGCAGCTTGGATCCCCCCGATACGTACAATGAGCAGTACTTC.